This T cell receptor (beta chain) was obtained from a study of shared clonotypes between healthy human individuals. Study-level background: Researchers drew samples from a couple of women and a few men aged 18 to 49.

Original processing methods: Junction-only sequences produced by ImmunoSEQ had no quality scores, so filtering differed. Profiling relied on immunoSEQ multiplex PCR, and the TCRdb table lists in-frame clones only, not all of them. V, J and clone size were drawn from that table, and D and trimming were deduced from the DNA. The sample yields around 690,000 clones, roughly 88% seen once. V lost 8 bases and J lost 7, with 15 bases in between. Germline CDR1 GTSNPN, CDR2 SVGIG (reference sequence). CDR3 length equals 13 residues. The genes are TRBV30 and TRBJ1-6; maybe TRBD1 (6 bases). Sample: memory CD8+ T cells from PBMCs. The subset denotes: CD45RO+ cells pooled with CCR7-negative TemRA cells. This clonotype was obtained from a man aged 18 to 35 in good health. Some clones in this sample may be carry-over from other donors' samples. Here the CDR3 reads CAGHRERNSPLHF. In DNA, the CDR3 is TGTGCCGGACACAGGGAGAGGAATTCACCCCTCCACTTT. Drawing the rest from reference TRBV30 and TRBJ1-6, the complete variable domain is SQTIHQWPATLVQPVGSPLSLECTVEGTSNPNLYWYRQAAGRGLQLLFYSVGIGQISSEVPQNLSASRPQDRQFILSSKKLLLSDSGFYLCAGHRERNSPLHFGNGTRLTVT.